Below are 3 T cell receptor beta chains sequenced from a single sample in a study of Ad26.COV2.S vaccination and SARS-CoV-2 variants. Treatment described: about 20 received Ad26.COV2.S at low or high dose, single or two shots; about 5 received placebo; per-sample allocation not given. On day 63 after the first injection, vaccine and placebo recipients gave samples. Some clones are missing from TCRdb's copy, which holds only in-frame ones; the method was immunoSEQ multiplex PCR. The sample holds around 300,000 clones, almost 90% seen once. Here the sequenced sample was peripheral blood, taken in a trial of Ad26.COV2.S vaccine versus placebo. Every receptor here comes from a person between 18 and 65 years old who received the Ad26.COV2.S COVID-19 vaccine or a placebo.

This clone was seen once. The rearrangement uses TRBV5-5 and TRBJ1-1, with D possibly matching TRBD1 (5 bases). The length of the CDR3 is 14 residues. Trimming removed 0 bases from V and 6 bases from J, with 12 bases in between. Germline lookup yields CDR1 SGHKS and CDR2 YYEKEE (reference sequence). The CDR3 DNA follows: TGTGCCAGCAGCTTGGGCGGGGTGGGGGCTGAAGCTTTCTTT. It translates to CASSLGGVGAEAFF.

The chain couples TRBV13 to TRBJ1-1; D unclear. V dropped 4 bases and J dropped 0 bases, with 6 bases sitting between them. CDR1 is PRHDT, CDR2 FYEKMQ, per germline (reference sequence). The CDR3 is 13 residues long. CDR3 nucleotides: TGTGCCAGCAGCTATCTTATGAACACTGAAGCTTTCTTT. This codes for CASSYLMNTEAFF.

A single count supports this clone. The chain uses TRBV28 and TRBJ1-2; D uncertain. Trimming stripped 0 bases from V and 0 bases from J, with 5 bases between. CDR1 and CDR2 from the germline V gene are MDHEN and SYDVKM. The CDR3 has 14 residues. In nucleotides, the CDR3 is TGTGCCAGCAGTTTATGGGCTACTAACTATGGCTACACCTTC. This sequence encodes CASSLWATNYGYTF.